The TCR beta chain under discussion was sequenced for a study of Ad26.COV2.S vaccination and SARS-CoV-2 variants. Study-wide points: Substantial breadth was reportedly displayed by spike-specific CD8+ and CD4+ T cell responses after vaccination.

Germline lookup yields CDR1 LNHDA and CDR2 SQIVND (reference sequence). V gave up 4 bases and J gave up 6 bases, with 10 bases separating them. The CDR3 totals 12 residues. Data came from immunoSEQ multiplex PCR; TCRdb stores just in-frame clones and leaves some out. The table has 400,000 to 450,000 clones, about 90% seen once. Worth noting for this clone: The antigen is undetermined.

Treatment here: around 19 received Ad26.COV2.S at low or high dose, single or two shots; several received placebo; per-sample allocation not given. Repertoires come from day 63 after the first vaccine or placebo injection. This vaccine is an Ad26 vector that expresses the Wuhan-strain SARS-CoV-2 spike. The chain combines TRBV19 with TRBJ2-7, with D perhaps matching TRBD1 (5 bases). This receptor was identified in a person aged 18-60 years who received the Ad26.COV2.S COVID-19 vaccine or a placebo. The sample consisted of peripheral blood, taken in a trial of Ad26.COV2.S vaccine versus placebo. The CDR3 here is CASSRGEREQYF. The CDR3, as DNA: TGTGCCAGTAGTAGGGGCGAACGCGAGCAGTACTTC.